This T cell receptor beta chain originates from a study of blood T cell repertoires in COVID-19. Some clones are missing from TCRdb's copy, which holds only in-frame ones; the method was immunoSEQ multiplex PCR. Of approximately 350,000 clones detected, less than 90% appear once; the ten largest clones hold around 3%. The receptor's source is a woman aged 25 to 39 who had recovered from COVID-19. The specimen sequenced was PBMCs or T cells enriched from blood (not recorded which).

The CDR3 reads CASSFELAGANSYNEQFF. CDR3 nucleotides: TGTGCCAGCAGCTTCGAACTAGCGGGAGCCAACTCCTACAATGAGCAGTTCTTC. The J gene is TRBJ2-1, the V gene TRBV7-9; 11 bases align to TRBD2. This CDR3 is built from 18 residues. Germline values: CDR1 SEHNR, CDR2 FQNEAQ (reference sequence). J gave up 0 bases and V 3 bases, and 7 bases lay outside the gene matches.